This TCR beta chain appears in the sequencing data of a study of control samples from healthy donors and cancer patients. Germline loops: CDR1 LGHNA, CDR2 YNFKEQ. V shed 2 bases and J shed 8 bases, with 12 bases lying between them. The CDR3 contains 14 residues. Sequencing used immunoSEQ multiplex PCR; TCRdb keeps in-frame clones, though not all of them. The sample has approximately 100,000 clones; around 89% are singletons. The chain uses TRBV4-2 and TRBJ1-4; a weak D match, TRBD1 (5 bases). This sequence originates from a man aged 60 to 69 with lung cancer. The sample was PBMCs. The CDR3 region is CASSQQGAWEKLFF. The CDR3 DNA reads TGTGCCAGCAGCCAACAAGGGGCCTGGGAAAAACTGTTTTTT.